These T cell receptor beta chains were read from a single sample in a study of blood T cell repertoires in COVID-19. Sequencing used immunoSEQ multiplex PCR; TCRdb keeps in-frame clones, though not all of them. The sample has about 75,000 clones; 70% to 80% are singletons. Sequenced sample: peripheral blood. The receptors were gathered from a woman older than 75 with active or convalescent COVID-19. CDR3s include the opening cysteine and the closing phenylalanine or tryptophan. D genes are given only for firm matches. Clone size is stated in some rows and not others, as once, few, many or a class when expanded.

D,V,J,size,CDR3,DNA
TRBD2,TRBV6-5,TRBJ2-1,.,CATDSGRLYNEQFF,TGTGCCACCGACAGCGGGAGACTCTACAATGAGCAGTTCTTC
.,TRBV9,TRBJ1-5,.,CASSPSPDIQPQHF,TGTGCCAGCAGCCCGTCCCCCGACATTCAGCCCCAGCATTTT
TRBD2,TRBV4-3,TRBJ2-1,.,CASSQGGGEEGNEQFF,TGCGCCAGCAGCCAGGGCGGGGGGGAGGAGGGCAATGAGCAGTTCTTC
TRBD2,TRBV5-1,TRBJ2-2,.,CASSLALAVYTGELFF,TGCGCCAGCAGCTTGGCACTAGCGGTATACACCGGGGAGCTGTTTTTT
.,TRBV5-1,TRBJ1-3,.,CASSLDTGSGNTIYF,TGCGCCAGCAGCTTGGACACAGGGAGCGGAAACACCATATATTTT
TRBD1,TRBV18,TRBJ2-3,once,CASSLKPRDRGIDTQYF,TGTGCCAGCTCCCTCAAGCCCAGGGACAGGGGAATAGATACGCAGTATTTT
.,TRBV24-1,TRBJ1-4,.,CATPRQATNEKLFF,TGTGCCACCCCGAGACAGGCAACTAATGAAAAACTGTTTTTT
.,TRBV10-3,TRBJ1-1,.,CAILATPFSEAFF,TGTGCCATCCTCGCGACACCATTCAGTGAAGCTTTCTTT
.,TRBV19,TRBJ1-5,.,CASSIYGRSNQPQHF,TGTGCCAGTAGTATTTATGGCCGAAGCAATCAGCCCCAGCATTTT
.,TRBV7-9,TRBJ1-5,.,CASSSTDWDGSQPQHF,TGTGCCAGCAGCTCAACGGACTGGGACGGGAGTCAGCCCCAGCATTTT
.,TRBV29-1,TRBJ2-2,.,CSVRTGELFF,TGCAGCGTTCGGACCGGGGAGCTGTTTTTT
TRBD2,TRBV30,TRBJ2-1,.,CAWNLGLAGMSEQFF,TGTGCCTGGAACCTGGGACTAGCGGGGATGAGTGAGCAGTTCTTC
.,TRBV7-2,TRBJ1-1,.,CASSPTLNTEAFF,TGTGCCAGCAGCCCGACATTGAACACTGAAGCTTTCTTT
.,TRBV5-1,TRBJ2-3,.,CASSPSPTGMGDTQYF,TGCGCCAGCAGCCCTTCCCCGACAGGTATGGGAGATACGCAGTATTTT
TRBD2,TRBV9,TRBJ2-1,.,CASSVVASGDNEQFF,TGTGCCAGCAGCGTAGTGGCTAGCGGGGACAATGAGCAGTTCTTC
.,TRBV7-9,TRBJ1-2,.,CASSLVSTNPSYGYTF,TGTGCCAGCAGCTTAGTCTCGACAAACCCATCCTATGGCTACACCTTC
TRBD2,TRBV7-2,TRBJ2-1,few,CASSSPGLAASGAEQFF,TGTGCCAGCAGCTCACCGGGACTAGCGGCCTCAGGGGCTGAGCAGTTCTTC
TRBD1,TRBV6-6,TRBJ1-3,.,CASSPGQGAYTIYF,TGTGCCAGCAGCCCTGGACAGGGGGCTTACACCATATATTTT
TRBD1,TRBV28,TRBJ1-1,once,CASSVQTGTVITEAFF,TGTGCCAGCAGTGTCCAGACAGGGACGGTGATCACTGAAGCTTTCTTT
TRBD1,TRBV5-4,TRBJ2-3,few,CASSLGQGYTDTQYF,TGTGCCAGCAGCTTGGGACAGGGTTACACAGATACGCAGTATTTT
.,TRBV6-5,TRBJ1-3,once,CASHTGTSGNTIYF,TGTGCCAGTCATACAGGGACCTCTGGAAACACCATATATTTT
TRBD1,TRBV7-6,TRBJ1-4,.,CASSAPTGEGEKLFF,TGTGCCAGCAGCGCTCCGACAGGGGAGGGGGAAAAACTGTTTTTT
.,TRBV6-5,TRBJ1-2,.,CASSYSPWLVYGYTF,TGTGCCAGCAGTTACTCTCCCTGGCTGGTTTATGGCTACACCTTC
TRBD1,TRBV5-4,TRBJ2-5,.,CASSSRGREETQYF,TGTGCCAGCAGCTCGAGGGGGCGCGAGGAGACCCAGTACTTC
TRBD2,TRBV11-3,TRBJ2-3,.,CASSLGIAGVGPTDTQYF,TGTGCCAGCAGCTTAGGTATAGCGGGAGTGGGTCCCACAGATACGCAGTATTTT
.,TRBV19,TRBJ1-1,.,CASSMGHLNTEAFF,TGTGCCAGTAGTATGGGACACCTGAACACTGAAGCTTTCTTT
.,TRBV15,TRBJ2-4,.,CATSSPMSSAKNIQYF,TGTGCCACCAGCAGTCCCATGAGCTCCGCCAAAAACATTCAGTACTTC
.,TRBV18,TRBJ1-4,once,CASSPWETEKLFF,TGTGCCAGCTCACCCTGGGAGACAGAAAAACTGTTTTTT
.,TRBV7-2,TRBJ2-3,.,CASSQAVSDTQYF,TGTGCCAGCAGCCAAGCCGTTTCAGATACGCAGTATTTT
.,TRBV5-6,TRBJ1-2,.,CASSLYHRGYYGYTF,TGTGCCAGCAGCTTGTATCATAGGGGTTACTATGGCTACACCTTC
.,TRBV28,TRBJ2-3,.,CASSPLLGAQYF,TGTGCCAGCAGTCCGTTATTAGGGGCGCAGTATTTT
TRBD2,TRBV5-1,TRBJ2-7,few,CASSFGGLRAYEQYF,TGCGCCAGCAGCTTCGGGGGACTACGTGCCTACGAGCAGTACTTC
.,TRBV18,TRBJ1-5,.,CASSPLPSGDQPQHF,TGTGCCAGCTCACCACTACCGTCAGGGGATCAGCCCCAGCATTTT
.,TRBV21-1,TRBJ2-3,.,CASRLAGASDTQYF,TGTGCCAGTCGACTAGCGGGGGCGTCGGATACGCAGTATTTT
.,TRBV6-6,TRBJ2-5,.,CASRPGLGVRETQYF,TGTGCCAGCAGGCCCGGGCTCGGGGTGAGGGAGACCCAGTACTTC
.,TRBV5-6,TRBJ1-3,few,CASSFWTVSGNTIYF,TGTGCCAGCAGCTTCTGGACAGTCTCTGGAAACACCATATATTTT
TRBD1,TRBV11-2,TRBJ1-2,.,CASSTTGVVYGYTF,TGTGCCAGCAGCACCACAGGGGTGGTGTATGGCTACACCTTC
TRBD2,TRBV7-2,TRBJ2-3,.,CASSLVGTSGDTQYF,TGTGCCAGCAGCTTAGTCGGGACTAGCGGGGATACGCAGTATTTT
TRBD1,TRBV10-3,TRBJ1-1,.,CAISGTGGTEAFF,TGTGCCATCAGTGGAACAGGGGGCACTGAAGCTTTCTTT
TRBD1,TRBV24-1,TRBJ2-5,.,CATSHSYDREETQYF,TGTGCCACCAGTCACTCCTACGACAGGGAAGAGACCCAGTACTTC
.,TRBV7-9,TRBJ2-7,.,CASSLFPPRQSYEQYF,TGTGCCAGCAGCTTATTTCCTCCACGACAGTCCTACGAGCAGTACTTC